These 2 T cell receptor beta chains came from one sample sequenced in a study of memory CD8 T cells in hepatitis C reinfection. Sample time point: peak reinfection, 3 to 8 weeks after reinfection detection. TCR sequencing was done directly ex vivo on sorted cells, without expansion in vitro. The assay was immunoSEQ multiplex PCR, and TCRdb's table has in-frame clones only and misses some. Of 2,500 to 3,000 clones listed, about 90% are singletons. The sequenced sample was naive CD8+ T cells sorted from blood. Receptors originate from a man aged 50 to 60 with hepatitis C virus infection.

CDR3 amino acids: CASSPRDSYEQYF. The CDR3 DNA reads as TGTGCCAGCAGCCCCCGGGACAGCTACGAGCAGTACTTC. V usage is TRBV14 and J usage is TRBJ2-7; 7 bases align to TRBD1. The CDR3 spans 13 residues. Germline CDR1 reads SGHDN; CDR2 reads FVKESK. Trimming cost V 4 bases and J 3 bases; bases outside gene matches: 3.

The chain links TRBV27 to TRBJ2-1; weak D call: TRBD1 (6 bases). The CDR3 is 16 residues long. CDR1 is MNHEY, CDR2 SMNVEV, per germline (reference sequence). V lost 7 bases, J lost 0 bases, and 16 bases lay in between. The CDR3 DNA reads as TGTGCCAGCACCTACTCGGGACAATTCTCCTACAATGAGCAGTTCTTC. Its protein is CASTYSGQFSYNEQFF.